The entry below gives a single T cell receptor (beta chain) sequence along with its context. Assay used: immunoSEQ multiplex PCR; TCRdb lists only in-frame clones, some missing. The sample holds under 50,000 clones, 92% seen once. J gave up 7 bases and V 1 base, and 6 bases lay outside the gene matches. Germline V CDR1 and CDR2: MNHNS, SASEGT. There are 16 residues in the CDR3. This entry belongs to a study of OX40 agonist ivuxolimab in advanced cancers. The chain combines TRBV6-1 with TRBJ1-6, with 8 bases identical to TRBD1. The sample consisted of CD4+ or CD8+ T cells sorted from blood, taken in a trial of the OX40 agonist ivuxolimab. The TCR comes from an adult with an advanced solid tumor such as melanoma, head and neck, liver or kidney cancer. Written as DNA, the CDR3 is TGTGCCAGCAGTGAAGACCCCCGGGACAGGAATTCACCCCTCCACTTT. Protein sequence: CASSEDPRDRNSPLHF.